These 16 T cell receptor beta chains were sequenced from one sample in a study of blood T cell repertoires in COVID-19. TCRdb keeps only in-frame clones here, not all; method: immunoSEQ multiplex PCR. The sample holds around 130,000 clones, roughly four fifths seen once. The sample taken for sequencing was peripheral blood. All receptors come from a human donor in a cohort sampled during active COVID-19.

The chain is built from TRBV25-1 and TRBJ1-1; tentatively, D is TRBD1 (5 bases). The CDR3 covers 14 residues. CDR1 is MGHDK and CDR2 is SYGVNS in the germline V gene. Trimming took off 4 bases at V and 1 base at J, with 10 bases between the two ends. The CDR3 protein is CASSGQGANTEAFF. The CDR3 DNA follows: TGTGCCAGCAGTGGTCAAGGGGCGAACACTGAAGCTTTCTTT.

V usage is TRBV9 and J usage is TRBJ2-1, with 8 nucleotides matching TRBD1. Germline CDR1 reads SGDLS; CDR2 reads YYNGEE. This CDR3 spans 14 amino acids. The J segment lost 6 bases and the V segment lost 4 bases, leaving 6 bases of the junction unmatched. The CDR3, as DNA: TGTGCCAGCAGCCCACGGACAGGGCCCAATGAGCAGTTCTTC. Translation gives CASSPRTGPNEQFF.

This clone was counted a few times. The gene calls are TRBV18 and TRBJ2-5; D gene uncertain. There are 13 residues in the CDR3. Per the germline V gene, CDR1 is KGHSH and CDR2 is LQKENI. Trimming pared 3 bases from V and 2 bases from J, leaving 7 bases between. The CDR3 DNA sequence: TGTGCCAGCTCACCGGCTTTTCAAGAGACCCAGTACTTC. Amino acid sequence: CASSPAFQETQYF.

This clone was counted only a few times. The chain employs TRBV7-2 and TRBJ2-7; no clear D gene. Per germline, CDR1 SGHTA and CDR2 FQGNSA. CDR3 size: 15 residues. V lost 4 bases, J lost 3 bases, and 16 bases lay in between. Here the CDR3 reads CASSSPLGVGYEQYF. CDR3 nucleotides: TGTGCCAGCAGCTCCCCCTTGGGCGTGGGCTACGAGCAGTACTTC.

This clone has a single count. The CDR3 here is CASSEAGLYGYTF. The CDR3 bases are TGTGCCAGCAGTGAAGCTGGACTCTATGGCTACACCTTC. The rearrangement joins TRBV6-1 to TRBJ1-2; D is unclear. Germline lookup yields CDR1 MNHNS and CDR2 SASEGT. The CDR3 length is 13 residues. Trimming took off 0 bases at V and 4 bases at J, with 6 bases between the two ends.

This clone was recorded only once. J is TRBJ1-1 and V is TRBV18; D unclear. The CDR3 spans 14 residues. CDR1 KGHSH and CDR2 LQKENI come from the germline V gene. The germline V and J ends were trimmed by 1 base and 2 bases, with 8 bases remaining between them. The CDR3 region has the DNA TGTGCCAGCTCACCACTCCGGGGTAACACTGAAGCTTTCTTT. This encodes CASSPLRGNTEAFF.

The rearrangement joins TRBV5-1 to TRBJ2-5; D may be TRBD1 (6 bases). With 3 bases removed from V and 4 bases from J, the gap between germline ends came to 13 bases. This CDR3 is built from 14 residues. The germline V gene has CDR1 SGHRS and CDR2 YFSETQ. The DNA of the CDR3 is TGCGCCAGCAGCTGGACAGTGAATGGAGAGACCCAGTACTTC. Residues: CASSWTVNGETQYF.

The gene calls are TRBV14 and TRBJ2-1, with D maybe TRBD1 (5 bases). This CDR3 is built from 14 residues. Trimming removed 5 bases from V and 3 bases from J, with 11 bases in between. Germline lookup yields CDR1 SGHDN and CDR2 FVKESK. The CDR3 DNA reads TGTGCCAGCAGCTACGGACATAACTACAATGAGCAGTTCTTC. Translating it yields CASSYGHNYNEQFF.

The rearrangement joins TRBV7-9 to TRBJ1-1; D perhaps matches TRBD1 (5 bases). The CDR3 extends over 15 amino acids. With 4 bases removed from V and 5 bases from J, the gap between germline ends came to 17 bases. The germline V gene has CDR1 SEHNR and CDR2 FQNEAQ (reference sequence). The CDR3 reads CASSSWDWQWTEAFF. The DNA of the CDR3 is TGTGCCAGCAGCTCCTGGGACTGGCAGTGGACTGAAGCTTTCTTT.

The chain combines TRBV2 with TRBJ1-4; D remains unclear. CDR3 length: 13 amino acids. Trimming took off 1 base at V and 7 bases at J, with 7 bases between the two ends. CDR1 and CDR2 from the germline V gene are SNHLY and FYNNEI. Here the CDR3 DNA reads TGTGCCAGCAGTGAAGGGAGGGTTGAAAAACTGTTTTTT. Translated, it gives CASSEGRVEKLFF.

The rearrangement joins TRBV7-9 to TRBJ2-1, with 10 bases that match TRBD1. The CDR3 is 14 amino acids. With V trimmed by 5 bases and J by 6 bases, 4 bases remained unmatched. CDR1 is SEHNR, CDR2 FQNEAQ, per germline (reference sequence). The CDR3 loop is CASSPDRGLNEQFF. The CDR3 DNA sequence: TGTGCCAGCAGCCCTGACAGGGGGCTCAATGAGCAGTTCTTC.

This clone occurred many times. The chain employs TRBV27 and TRBJ2-3; TRBD1 agrees at 8 bases. Germline V gene sequence: CDR1 MNHEY, CDR2 SMNVEV (reference sequence). The ends lost 5 bases at V and 5 bases at J; junction bases unmatched: 6. This CDR3 comprises 14 residues. The CDR3 sequence: CASSDRGPQDTQYF. The DNA of the CDR3 is TGTGCCAGCAGTGACAGGGGACCGCAAGATACGCAGTATTTT.

The chain is built from TRBV5-4 and TRBJ1-4, with D hard to call. V lost 3 bases, J lost 7 bases, and 10 bases lay in between. CDR1 and CDR2 (germline): SGHNT, YYREEE (reference sequence). This CDR3 region has 13 residues. CDR3 sequence: CASSSLPGEKLFF. DNA of the CDR3: TGTGCCAGCAGCTCGCTTCCCGGTGAAAAACTGTTTTTT.

V usage is TRBV5-8 and J usage is TRBJ2-2, with TRBD1 identical over 7 bases. Per the germline V gene, CDR1 is SGHTS and CDR2 is YDEGEE. The CDR3 is 17 amino acids. Trimming at V came to 3 bases and at J to 7 bases, leaving 15 bases not matched to a gene. The CDR3 DNA is TGTGCCAGCAGCTCCCCGACAGGGACGCTGGCGGGCGGGGAGCTGTTTTTT. Encoded protein: CASSSPTGTLAGGELFF.

The chain carries TRBV12-5 and TRBJ2-7; D gene unclear. V lost 4 bases and J lost 6, with 13 bases in between. The CDR3 covers 13 residues. CDR1 is LGHNT and CDR2 is FRNRAP in the germline V gene. The CDR3 here is CASGSRTPGEQYF. The CDR3 nucleotides read TGTGCTAGTGGTTCTCGAACTCCGGGCGAGCAGTACTTC.

CDR3 region: CASSLETSESTDTQYF. CDR3 in DNA: TGTGCCAGCAGCTTAGAGACTAGCGAATCCACAGATACGCAGTATTTT. V usage is TRBV7-2 and J usage is TRBJ2-3; 8 bases match TRBD2. V shed 1 base, J shed 2 bases, and the junction held 5 bases outside the gene matches. This CDR3 spans 16 amino acids. Looked up from germline, CDR1 is SGHTA and CDR2 is FQGNSA.